This T cell receptor beta chain came from a study of blood T cell repertoires in COVID-19. About the research overall: Researchers got acute and convalescent COVID-19 samples from the United States, Italy and Spain. From T cells, B-cell-depleted T cells, or PBMCs came the material, which was cDNA or gDNA.

This clone occurred a few times. As originally analysed: Using reference gene primer amplification, nucleated cell counts were estimated. Profiled with immunoSEQ multiplex PCR; TCRdb holds only in-frame clones, not every one. D and trimming come from the DNA, and the V and J calls and clone size come from that table. The table lists about 120,000 clones, 65% to 90% of them singletons. After removal of 2 bases from V and 5 bases from J, the junction contained 8 bases not matched to a gene. The V gene's germline CDR1 is MDHEN and CDR2 SYDVKM. The CDR3 is 15 amino acids. The TCR was taken from a man older than 75 with active or convalescent COVID-19. The rearrangement uses TRBV28 and TRBJ1-1; 7 bases align to TRBD1. The sample taken for sequencing was peripheral blood. The CDR3 sequence: CASSLPPGTATEAFF. For the CDR3, the DNA is TGTGCCAGCAGTTTACCCCCAGGGACAGCAACTGAAGCTTTCTTT.